A selection of T cell receptor beta chains follows, all from one sample in a study of beta chain features in type 1 diabetes. Profiling relied on immunoSEQ multiplex PCR, and the TCRdb table lists in-frame clones only, not all of them. The sample has 220,000 or so clones, about 71% seen once; the top ten hold around 0.05%. The sequencing sample was made of naive CD4+ T cells from blood. These receptors were taken from a man under 40 in good health. Both conserved end residues are trimmed from each CDR3.

j_gene: TRBJ2-7; v_gene: TRBV7-2; CDR3aa: ASSLRLAGKYSYEQY
j_gene: TRBJ2-2; v_gene: TRBV27; CDR3aa: ASTLSRGNTGELF
j_gene: TRBJ2-5; v_gene: TRBV29-1; CDR3aa: SGGDRQETQY
j_gene: TRBJ2-1; v_gene: TRBV7-9; CDR3aa: ASSLALAGEENEQF
j_gene: TRBJ2-7; v_gene: TRBV4-1; CDR3aa: ASSQGRLAYYEQY
j_gene: TRBJ2-2; v_gene: TRBV13; CDR3aa: ASSAKAFSGELF
j_gene: TRBJ1-1; v_gene: TRBV30; CDR3aa: AWMIGGRAF
j_gene: TRBJ2-1; v_gene: TRBV20-1; CDR3aa: SVKAPNEQF
j_gene: TRBJ2-7; v_gene: TRBV4-2; CDR3aa: ASSQVEGTGGQY
j_gene: TRBJ2-5; v_gene: TRBV19; CDR3aa: ASSTDRVGKTQY
j_gene: TRBJ2-3; v_gene: TRBV9; CDR3aa: ASSAKTSATSTDTQY
j_gene: TRBJ2-7; v_gene: TRBV10-3; CDR3aa: AISESPEYEQY
j_gene: TRBJ2-1; v_gene: TRBV5-1; CDR3aa: ASSLEGGDNEQF
j_gene: TRBJ2-4; v_gene: TRBV7-2; CDR3aa: ASSLVGSFKNIQY
j_gene: TRBJ1-5; v_gene: TRBV7-9; CDR3aa: ASSLGALGPQPQH
j_gene: TRBJ1-2; v_gene: TRBV30; CDR3aa: AWRGGDNYGYT
j_gene: TRBJ2-3; v_gene: TRBV27; CDR3aa: ASSPRTSTDTQY
j_gene: TRBJ2-2; v_gene: TRBV25-1; CDR3aa: ASRGTSGMNTGELF
j_gene: TRBJ1-1; v_gene: TRBV2; CDR3aa: ASSADRATEAF
j_gene: TRBJ1-6; v_gene: TRBV30; CDR3aa: AWRGQGASSPLH
j_gene: TRBJ2-1; v_gene: TRBV6-6; CDR3aa: ASRDRGANEQF
j_gene: TRBJ2-5; v_gene: TRBV25-1; CDR3aa: ASSDSGEYQETQY
j_gene: TRBJ2-4; v_gene: TRBV7-9; CDR3aa: ASSFSGVAKNIQY
j_gene: TRBJ2-2; v_gene: TRBV10-3; CDR3aa: AIRASGSTGELF
j_gene: TRBJ2-3; v_gene: TRBV13; CDR3aa: ASNIRDSTDTQY
j_gene: TRBJ1-1; v_gene: TRBV20-1; CDR3aa: SAIRNTEAF
j_gene: TRBJ2-1; v_gene: TRBV30; CDR3aa: AGLMSREQF
j_gene: TRBJ2-3; v_gene: TRBV18; CDR3aa: ASSPGLEGTDTQY
j_gene: TRBJ2-5; v_gene: TRBV2; CDR3aa: ASIARLADQETQY
j_gene: TRBJ2-4; v_gene: TRBV7-2; CDR3aa: ASSLASSGQPKNIQY
j_gene: TRBJ2-7; v_gene: TRBV7-9; CDR3aa: ASSLGLAGPYEQY
j_gene: TRBJ2-3; v_gene: TRBV9; CDR3aa: ASSPPWTGRASTDTQY
j_gene: TRBJ2-5; v_gene: TRBV7-9; CDR3aa: AVDRPQETQY